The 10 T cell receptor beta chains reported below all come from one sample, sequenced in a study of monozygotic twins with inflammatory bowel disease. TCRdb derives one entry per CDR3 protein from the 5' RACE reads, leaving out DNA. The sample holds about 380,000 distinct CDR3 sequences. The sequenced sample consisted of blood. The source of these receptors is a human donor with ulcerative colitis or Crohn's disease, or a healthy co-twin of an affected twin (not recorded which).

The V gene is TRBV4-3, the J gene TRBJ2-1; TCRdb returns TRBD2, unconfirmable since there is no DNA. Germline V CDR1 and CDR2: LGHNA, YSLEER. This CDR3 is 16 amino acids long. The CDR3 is CASRLRLAGTYNEQFF.

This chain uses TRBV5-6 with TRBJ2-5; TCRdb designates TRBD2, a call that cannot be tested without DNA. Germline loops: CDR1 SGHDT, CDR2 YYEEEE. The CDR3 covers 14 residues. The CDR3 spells CASSPGGAQETQYF.

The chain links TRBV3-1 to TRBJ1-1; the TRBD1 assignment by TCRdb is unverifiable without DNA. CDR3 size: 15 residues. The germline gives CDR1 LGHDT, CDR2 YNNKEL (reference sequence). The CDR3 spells CASSQPGQGITEAFF.

The CDR3 loop reads CASSNLGEQFF. This chain joins TRBV12-3 or TRBV12-4 and TRBJ2-1. This CDR3 is built from 11 residues.

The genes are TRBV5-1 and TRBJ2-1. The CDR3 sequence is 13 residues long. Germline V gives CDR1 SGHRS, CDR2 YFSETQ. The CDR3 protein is CASRIGSNNEQFF.

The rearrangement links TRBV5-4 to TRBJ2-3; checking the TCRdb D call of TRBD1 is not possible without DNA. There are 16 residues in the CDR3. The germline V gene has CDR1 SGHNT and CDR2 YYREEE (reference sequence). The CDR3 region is CASSPTQGTRTDTQYF.

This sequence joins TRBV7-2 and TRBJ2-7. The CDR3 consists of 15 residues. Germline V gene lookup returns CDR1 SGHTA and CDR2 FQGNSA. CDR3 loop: CASSLNSRSGYEQYF. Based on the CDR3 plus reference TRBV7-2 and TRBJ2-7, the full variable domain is GAGVSQSPSNKVTEKGKDVELRCDPISGHTALYWYRQSLGQGLEFLIYFQGNSAPDKSGLPSDRFSAERTGGSVSTLTIQRTQQEDSAVYLCASSLNSRSGYEQYFGPGTRLTVT.

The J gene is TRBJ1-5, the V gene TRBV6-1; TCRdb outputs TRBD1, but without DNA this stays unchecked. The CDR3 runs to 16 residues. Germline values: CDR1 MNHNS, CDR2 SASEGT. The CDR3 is CASRSPVRVGNQPQHF.

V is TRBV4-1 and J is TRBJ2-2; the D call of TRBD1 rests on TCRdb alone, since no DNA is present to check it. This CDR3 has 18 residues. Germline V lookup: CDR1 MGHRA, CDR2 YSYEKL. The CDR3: CASSQRFPPGPRTGELFF.

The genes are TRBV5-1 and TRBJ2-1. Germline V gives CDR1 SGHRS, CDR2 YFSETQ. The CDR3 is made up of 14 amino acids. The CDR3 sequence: CASRTTSSYNEQFF.